This T cell receptor beta chain was captured by sequencing in a study of molecular identifiers for immune sequencing clone quantification. There are a few counts of this clonotype. The junction departs from germline at one end; a sequencing error may be responsible. The CDR3 is made up of 19 amino acids. Per the germline V gene, CDR1 is KGHDR and CDR2 is SFDVKD. From the PCR reads, TCRdb called clonotypes with MiXCR, one entry per CDR3 protein. The data show about 630,000 distinct CDR3 sequences, around 25% seen once. The chain couples TRBV24-1 to TRBJ2-2; 9 bases fit TRBD2. The sequence was collected from a human donor in good health. Some libraries in this study had Jurkat cell RNA spiked in. Source material: naive CD8+ T cells from blood, with Jurkat cell RNA spiked in. Documented subset: FACS-sorted CD8+CD4-CCR7+CD45RA+ naive T cells. The CDR3, as DNA: TGTGCCACCTGTGATTTGGAGACTCAACTAGCGGGGAACACCGGGGAGCTGTTTTTT. As protein: CATCDLETQLAGNTGELFF.